A single sample is the source of the 25 T cell receptor beta chains below, sequenced in a study of cytomegalovirus exposure and HLA in healthy donors. This PCR relied on a set of 60 Vbeta primers and 13 Jbeta primers. The assay was immunoSEQ multiplex PCR, and TCRdb's table has in-frame clones only and misses some. The table shows fewer than 120,000 clones, with more than 65% occurring only once. The specimen sequenced was PBMCs. All receptors derive from a man aged 30 to 39 in good health and CMV-seropositive.

This clone was counted between two and nine times. This chain uses TRBV19 with TRBJ2-1; 13 bases align to TRBD2. The CDR3 has 17 amino acids. Trimming cost V 5 bases and J 8 bases; bases outside gene matches: 12. The germline CDR1 and CDR2 sequences are LNHDA and SQIVND (reference sequence). CDR3 nucleotides: TGTGCCAGTAGTGTGATACTAGCGGGGGGGCCGGGCGATGAGCAGTTCTTC. It is translated as CASSVILAGGPGDEQFF.

The chain has TRBV10-3 and TRBJ1-2; 7 bases match TRBD1. Germline CDR1 reads ENHRY; CDR2 reads SYGVKD. The CDR3 loop spans 13 amino acids. V was clipped by 3 bases and J by 3 bases; unmatched bases: 1. In DNA form, the CDR3 reads TGTGCCATCAGTGACAGGGGGGACTATGGCTACACCTTC. The encoded protein is CAISDRGDYGYTF.

The chain couples TRBV27 to TRBJ2-5, with TRBD2 identical over 7 bases. Looked up from germline, CDR1 is MNHEY and CDR2 is SMNVEV (reference sequence). The CDR3 loop spans 14 amino acids. The V segment lost 1 base and the J segment 4 bases; nucleotides outside the gene matches: 3. The CDR3 here is CASSLLGGSETQYF. DNA of the CDR3: TGTGCCAGCAGTTTATTGGGAGGGTCAGAGACCCAGTACTTC.

The genes are TRBV6-1 and TRBJ2-2, with D possibly matching TRBD2 (5 bases). This CDR3 is 14 amino acids long. Germline V gene data show CDR1 as MNHNS and CDR2 as SASEGT. The V and J ends lost 8 bases and 1 base respectively, with 11 bases between them. CDR3 in amino acids: CASRRGRNTGELFF. The DNA for the CDR3 is TGTGCCAGCCGTAGAGGGAGGAACACCGGGGAGCTGTTTTTT.

This chain connects TRBV4-1 to TRBJ2-3, with D uncertain. The germline V and J ends were trimmed by 0 bases and 0 bases, with 4 bases remaining between them. There are 14 residues in the CDR3. Germline V gene sequence: CDR1 MGHRA, CDR2 YSYEKL. The CDR3 reads CASSQELSTDTQYF. The CDR3 coding sequence is TGCGCCAGCAGCCAAGAACTGAGCACAGATACGCAGTATTTT.

The rearrangement uses TRBV5-6 and TRBJ2-5; the match to TRBD2 covers 7 bases. Looked up from germline, CDR1 is SGHDT and CDR2 is YYEEEE. The CDR3 runs 13 residues. The J segment lost 2 bases and the V segment lost 7 bases, leaving 5 bases of the junction unmatched. CDR3 DNA: TGTGCCAGCTCACGCGGGGGACAAGAGACCCAGTACTTC. Amino acids: CASSRGGQETQYF.

The V gene is TRBV6-5, the J gene TRBJ1-3; D remains ambiguous. Trimming left V 3 bases short and J 4 bases short, with 10 bases between. Germline CDR1 and CDR2: MNHEY and SVGAGI. The CDR3 loop spans 14 amino acids. The CDR3 loop reads CASSYTEKGNTIYF. The CDR3 DNA sequence: TGTGCCAGCAGTTATACAGAAAAAGGAAACACCATATATTTT.

This chain connects TRBV6-4 to TRBJ2-2; 9 bases align to TRBD1. J lost 1 base, V lost 3 bases, and 3 bases had no gene match. Per germline, CDR1 MRHNA and CDR2 SNTAGT. The length of the CDR3 is 16 residues. The CDR3 DNA is TGTGCCAGCAGTGAACAGGGGGCACAGAACACCGGGGAGCTGTTTTTT. This translates into CASSEQGAQNTGELFF.

The V and J genes are TRBV6-1 and TRBJ2-3, with 7 bases matching TRBD2. In germline, CDR1 is MNHNS, CDR2 SASEGT. There are 14 residues in the CDR3. V was pared by 8 bases and J by 4 bases, with 9 bases of the junction left unmatched. CDR3 region: CASLGLGFPDTQYF. The CDR3 coding sequence is TGTGCCAGCCTCGGACTAGGGTTTCCAGATACGCAGTATTTT.

The rearrangement uses TRBV5-1 and TRBJ2-7; 8 nucleotides agree with TRBD1. In germline, CDR1 is SGHRS, CDR2 YFSETQ. The ends lost 4 bases at V and 3 bases at J; junction bases unmatched: 12. The CDR3 sequence is 16 residues long. The CDR3 spells CASSPGEDRVVYEQYF. For the CDR3, the DNA is TGCGCCAGCAGCCCGGGGGAGGACAGGGTGGTCTACGAGCAGTACTTC.

The chain links TRBV2 to TRBJ1-1; D might be TRBD1 (6 bases). This CDR3 has 15 residues. The V gene's germline CDR1 is SNHLY and CDR2 FYNNEI. Trimming removed 3 bases from V and 0 bases from J, with 11 bases in between. The CDR3 region is CASSENEGVNTEAFF. The CDR3 DNA reads TGTGCCAGCAGTGAGAATGAGGGGGTGAACACTGAAGCTTTCTTT. Variable domain in full (rest from reference TRBV2 and TRBJ1-1): EPEVTQTPSHQVTQMGQEVILRCVPISNHLYFYWYRQILGQKVEFLVSFYNNEISEKSEIFDDQFSVERPDGSNFTLKIRSTKLEDSAMYFCASSENEGVNTEAFFGQGTRLTVV.

This chain uses TRBV19 with TRBJ1-2; weak D call: TRBD1 (6 bases). CDR3 length: 16 amino acids. Trimming cost V 7 bases and J 2 bases, with 20 bases left between them. In germline, CDR1 is LNHDA, CDR2 SQIVND (reference sequence). DNA for the CDR3: TGTGCCAGTAATCCGCAACAGGGACGCAACAACTATGGCTACACCTTC. Protein: CASNPQQGRNNYGYTF.

The chain couples TRBV2 to TRBJ2-2; possibly TRBD1 for D (5 bases). V lost 6 bases and J 7 bases, leaving 9 bases between the germline ends. CDR3 length: 12 amino acids. Per germline, CDR1 SNHLY and CDR2 FYNNEI. CDR3 region: CASRVQGGELFF. DNA for the CDR3: TGTGCCAGCAGGGTTCAGGGCGGGGAGCTGTTTTTT.

A few counts support this clone. The J gene is TRBJ1-1, the V gene TRBV4-2; D gene uncertain. This CDR3 is 14 amino acids long. The germline CDR1 and CDR2 sequences are LGHNA and YNFKEQ. Trimming removed 0 bases from V and 1 base from J, with 6 bases in between. As DNA, the CDR3 is TGTGCCAGCAGCCAAGATAGGAGGAACACTGAAGCTTTCTTT. It is translated as CASSQDRRNTEAFF.

V gene TRBV7-3 combines with J gene TRBJ1-1; D unresolved. This CDR3 region has 13 residues. The germline CDR1 and CDR2 sequences are SGHTA and FQGTGA. V lost 6 bases and J 1 base, leaving 9 bases between the germline ends. This CDR3 is CASRREPNTEAFF. DNA for the CDR3: TGTGCCAGCAGAAGAGAGCCGAACACTGAAGCTTTCTTT.

This chain uses TRBV5-1 with TRBJ2-5; TRBD1 matches at 11 bases. The DNA end is more similar to TRBJ2-7, so the J call may be wrong. CDR3 length equals 15 residues. The germline V gene encodes CDR1 SGHRS and CDR2 YFSETQ. The CDR3 DNA follows: TGCGCCAGCAGCCAGATCCGGGACAGGGGGGCCGAGCAGTACTTC. Its translation is CASSQIRDRGAEQYF.

CDR3 sequence reads: CASSQSPSGGPAVTGELFF. The DNA for the CDR3 is TGCGCCAGCAGTCAATCACCTAGCGGGGGGCCCGCCGTCACCGGGGAGCTGTTTTTT. The V gene is TRBV23-1, the J gene TRBJ2-2, with 11 bases fitting TRBD2. TRBV23-1 is noted as an ORF with a role that remains uncertain. CDR3 size: 19 residues. V lost 0 bases to trimming and J lost 4 bases; unmatched junction nucleotides: 10.

V and J are TRBV7-3 and TRBJ2-1; D gene ambiguous. Germline CDR1 and CDR2: SGHTA and FQGTGA. The CDR3 has 12 amino acids. V dropped 0 bases and J dropped 9 bases, with 6 bases sitting between them. The CDR3 bases are TGTGCCAGCAGCTTAACGGTCGGTGAGCAGTTCTTC. Protein: CASSLTVGEQFF.

This clone was observed a few times. This specimen includes other DNA sequences encoding the same CDR3. The chain carries TRBV7-9 and TRBJ1-1; 11 bases match TRBD1. Per germline, CDR1 SEHNR and CDR2 FQNEAQ (reference sequence). V was clipped by 3 bases and J by 5 bases; unmatched bases: 2. The CDR3 runs to 14 residues. The CDR3 DNA is TGTGCCAGCAGCTTTGGGACAGGGGGAACTGAAGCTTTCTTT. This sequence encodes CASSFGTGGTEAFF.

V and J are TRBV11-3 and TRBJ2-5; D may be TRBD1 (6 bases). V shed 1 base and J shed 5 bases, with 14 bases lying between them. This CDR3 is 15 amino acids long. Germline CDR1 is SGHNT and CDR2 is YENEEA. CDR3 nucleotide sequence: TGTGCCAGCAGCTTAGTGGGGGCCGAGGGGGAGACCCAGTACTTC. Translation gives CASSLVGAEGETQYF.

The chain employs TRBV13 and TRBJ2-3; TRBD1 is a possible D gene (6 bases). V dropped 7 bases and J dropped 3 bases, with 14 bases sitting between them. This CDR3 contains 14 residues. Germline CDR1 PRHDT, CDR2 FYEKMQ (reference sequence). As DNA, the CDR3 is TGTGCCAGCAATGTCAGGGGCCAAACAGATACGCAGTATTTT. Its protein product is CASNVRGQTDTQYF.

This chain links TRBV30 with TRBJ2-3, with TRBD1 matching 12 bases. This CDR3 region has 15 residues. Trimming removed 2 bases from V and 5 bases from J; junction bases left unmatched: 5. From germline, CDR1 is GTSNPN and CDR2 SVGIG (reference sequence). The CDR3 protein is CAWSLGQGAGDTQYF. The CDR3 nucleotides are TGTGCCTGGAGTTTGGGACAGGGGGCCGGAGATACGCAGTATTTT.

This chain links TRBV19 with TRBJ2-2; the match to TRBD1 covers 8 bases. The V and J ends lost 3 bases and 1 base, in that order; junction bases with no gene match: 1. The germline gives CDR1 LNHDA, CDR2 SQIVND (reference sequence). There are 15 residues in the CDR3. The CDR3 nucleotides are TGTGCCAGTAGTATCGGGACAGGGAACACCGGGGAGCTGTTTTTT. Its translation: CASSIGTGNTGELFF.

This clone showed up just once. The genes are TRBV5-1 and TRBJ2-1; D is perhaps TRBD2 (6 bases). This CDR3 comprises 14 residues. The germline V gene has CDR1 SGHRS and CDR2 YFSETQ. Deletions cut 2 bases from V and 4 bases from J, with 10 bases between. The CDR3 spells CASSLGTVYNEQFF. CDR3 nucleotide sequence: TGCGCCAGCAGCTTAGGGACTGTTTACAATGAGCAGTTCTTC.

This chain uses TRBV7-3 with TRBJ2-7; 7 bases fit TRBD1. Losses at the gene ends were 4 bases for V and 12 bases for J; bases not matched to a gene: 6. Germline CDR1 reads SGHTA; CDR2 reads FQGTGA. The CDR3 has 11 amino acids. The CDR3 sequence: CASSSIRDRYF. As DNA, the CDR3 is TGTGCCAGCAGCTCCATTCGGGACAGGTACTTC.